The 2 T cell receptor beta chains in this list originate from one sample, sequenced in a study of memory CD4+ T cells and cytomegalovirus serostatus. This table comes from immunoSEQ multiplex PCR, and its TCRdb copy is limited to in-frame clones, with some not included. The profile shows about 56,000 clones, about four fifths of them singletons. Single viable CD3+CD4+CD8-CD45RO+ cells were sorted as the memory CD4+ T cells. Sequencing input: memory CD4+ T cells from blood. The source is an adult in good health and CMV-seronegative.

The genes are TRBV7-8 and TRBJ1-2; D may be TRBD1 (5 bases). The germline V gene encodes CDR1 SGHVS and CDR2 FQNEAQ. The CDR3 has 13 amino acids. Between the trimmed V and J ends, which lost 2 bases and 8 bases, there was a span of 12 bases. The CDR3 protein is CASSLTRAGGYTF. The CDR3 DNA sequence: TGTGCCAGCAGCTTAACCAGGGCTGGCGGCTACACCTTC.

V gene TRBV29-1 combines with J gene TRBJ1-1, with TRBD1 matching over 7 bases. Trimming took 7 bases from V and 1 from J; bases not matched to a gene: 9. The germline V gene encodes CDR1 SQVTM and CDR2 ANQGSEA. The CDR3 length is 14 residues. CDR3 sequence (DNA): TGCAGCGCTTCCGCAGGGGGGGGGAACACTGAAGCTTTCTTT. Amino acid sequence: CSASAGGGNTEAFF.